The sequence of this T cell receptor beta chain was determined in a study of identical twins. TCRdb re-derived calls from the 5' RACE reads in MiXCR, one entry per CDR3 protein. The sample holds some 730,000 distinct CDR3 sequences, about 20% seen once. The table lists this clonotype with a few counts. The CDR3 runs to 14 residues. V lost 3 bases and J 7 bases, leaving 13 bases between the germline ends. CDR1 and CDR2 (germline): LNHNV, YYDKDF (reference sequence). This sample also belongs to another study, concerning T cells expressing NK-cell markers.

This clonotype was sampled from a woman between 18 and 30 years old in good health. Sample: PBMCs. This chain joins TRBV15 and TRBJ2-1; tentatively, D is TRBD1 (6 bases). The CDR3 protein is CATSRDSDSNEQFF. The CDR3 DNA reads TGTGCCACCAGCAGGGACTCGGACAGTAATGAGCAGTTCTTC.